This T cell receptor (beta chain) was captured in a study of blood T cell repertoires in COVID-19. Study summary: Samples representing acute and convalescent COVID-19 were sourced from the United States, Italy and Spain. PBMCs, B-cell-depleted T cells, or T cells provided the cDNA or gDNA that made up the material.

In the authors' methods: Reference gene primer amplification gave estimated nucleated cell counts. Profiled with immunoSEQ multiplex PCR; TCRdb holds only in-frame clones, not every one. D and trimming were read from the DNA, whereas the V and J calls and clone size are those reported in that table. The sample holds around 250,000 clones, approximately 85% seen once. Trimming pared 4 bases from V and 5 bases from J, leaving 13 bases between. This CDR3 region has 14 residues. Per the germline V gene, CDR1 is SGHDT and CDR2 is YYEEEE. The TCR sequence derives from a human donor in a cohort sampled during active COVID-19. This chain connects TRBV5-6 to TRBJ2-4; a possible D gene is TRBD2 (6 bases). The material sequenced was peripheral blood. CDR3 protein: CASSTVGEENIQYF. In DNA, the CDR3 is TGTGCCAGCAGCACAGTAGGGGAGGAAAACATTCAGTACTTC.